This T cell receptor (beta chain) was recorded in a study of blood T cell repertoires in COVID-19 (dated by TCRdb to the early 2020s). Turning to the overall study: Samples covering the acute and convalescent phases of COVID-19 were provided by collaborators in the United States, Italy and Spain. The prospective study material was composed of cDNA or gDNA derived from T cells, B-cell-depleted T cells, or PBMCs. Subjects who had been exposed to COVID-19, were actively infected with it, or had recovered from it provided the deeply sampled blood TCRbeta repertoires that made up the dataset. A freely available public database, intended as a resource for researchers studying the immune response to SARS-CoV-2, is where the repertoires were released. Samples were obtained from the ongoing ImmuneRACE study (first 160 participants) and from over 1,000 subjects provided by 6 global collaborators. Nearly every sample came with metadata listing a de-identified subject ID, COVID-19 status, age in years and sex. Where HLA class I and class II types were available, the types were taken from metadata supplied by the sample provider, not from assay-based typing.

Concerning this clone: No antigen is known for it. It has no much larger one-base neighbor in the sample; base qualities were not kept.

TCRbeta CDR3 regions were amplified from genomic DNA using the immunoSEQ Assay, a bias-controlled multiplex PCR. Regarding the original processing steps: Within the assay, amplification of reference gene primers was used to estimate how many nucleated cells each sample contained. To quantify the absolute abundance of each unique TCRbeta CDR3 rearrangement, sequence reads were collapsed and filtered. Productive Simpson clonality was computed per sample as the square root of Simpson's diversity index over productive rearrangements. Imported from immuneACCESS, the table was reduced by TCRdb to in-frame sequences with V and J called. These copies leave out some clones; in studies compared against another copy, an unresolved V gene accounts for under half, and the cause of the remainder is not known. V and J calls and clone size are copied from that table; D and trimming were computed from the DNA. This sample comprises about 250,000 clones, roughly four fifths of them detected only once. Clones ranked in the top ten supply around 8.9% of the sample.

On the study overall, not on this receptor specifically: Clinical and demographic metadata were provided uncurated, with the amount varying by source and participant.

The CDR3 has 16 amino acids, counting the end cysteine and phenylalanine. Of the read, only the CDR3 DNA is kept; its 48 bases are in frame from base 1. Trimming takes 4 bases from V and 3 bases from J, and the germline ends sit 17 bases apart. CDR1 and CDR2 were assigned from the germline V gene as SGHRS and YFSETQ. Collaborating institutions collected whole blood in K2EDTA tubes following their own protocols. For TCRbeta analysis, collaborators shipped samples as frozen whole blood, isolated PBMCs, or DNA extracted from either of those sample types. The source material was peripheral blood. The sequence derives from a man at least 80 years old with acute or convalescent COVID-19. The chain was built from TRBV5-1 and TRBJ2-1; 5 matching bases give a weak D call of TRBD2. At the DNA level, the sequence is TGCGCCAGCAGCCCGGATCCACTAGGAAACTACAATGAGCAGTTCTTC. Translation gives CASSPDPLGNYNEQFF.